This TCR beta chain derives from a study of cytomegalovirus exposure and HLA in healthy donors. Study findings and constraints: According to the study, 160 or so TCR beta chains were cytomegalovirus-associated.

This CDR3 region has 14 residues. Germline V gene data show CDR1 as MNHNS and CDR2 as SASEGT. Deletions cut 2 bases from V and 2 bases from J, with 9 bases between. Remarks on this clone: Its antigen is undetermined.

TCRdb's table, derived via immunoSEQ multiplex PCR, lists solely in-frame clones and lacks some. The data show more than 200,000 clones, approximately 84% seen once. The origin of this receptor is a man aged 18 to 30 in good health and CMV-seropositive. The V and J genes are TRBV6-1 and TRBJ1-1; D might be TRBD1 (6 bases). The sequenced sample consisted of PBMCs. The CDR3 DNA reads TGTGCCAGCAGTGAAATGGACAGCAACACTGAAGCTTTCTTT. Its protein is CASSEMDSNTEAFF.